A single sample is the source of the 17 T cell receptor beta chains below, sequenced in a study of cytomegalovirus exposure and HLA in healthy donors. A multiplex PCR was run with 60 Vbeta primers and 13 Jbeta primers. TCRdb's table, derived via immunoSEQ multiplex PCR, lists solely in-frame clones and lacks some. The table records fewer than 120,000 clones, 60% to 85% of them present only once. The sequenced sample was PBMCs. The origin of the receptors is a woman aged 30 to 39 in good health and CMV-seronegative.

The chain couples TRBV27 to TRBJ2-7; 7 nucleotides agree with TRBD2. The CDR3 length is 14 residues. With 3 bases clipped from V and 2 bases from J, the junction kept 4 bases outside the gene matches. CDR1 MNHEY and CDR2 SMNVEV come from the germline V gene (reference sequence). The CDR3 sequence: CASSLYSGPYEQYF. In DNA form, the CDR3 reads TGTGCCAGCAGTTTGTATAGCGGGCCCTACGAGCAGTACTTC.

The chain has TRBV2 and TRBJ2-7; a weak D match, TRBD1 (5 bases). The CDR3 spans 14 residues. Trimming removed 5 bases at V and 0 bases at J, with 11 bases between. Germline-derived CDR1 and CDR2 are SNHLY and FYNNEI. CDR3 sequence: CASSTDRFSYEQYF. Here the CDR3 DNA reads TGTGCCAGCAGTACCGACAGATTCTCCTACGAGCAGTACTTC. Based on the CDR3 plus reference TRBV2 and TRBJ2-7, the full variable domain is EPEVTQTPSHQVTQMGQEVILRCVPISNHLYFYWYRQILGQKVEFLVSFYNNEISEKSEIFDDQFSVERPDGSNFTLKIRSTKLEDSAMYFCASSTDRFSYEQYFGPGTRLTVT.

V gene TRBV10-1 combines with J gene TRBJ1-5; 10 bases map to TRBD1. CDR3 length: 16 amino acids. J gave up 5 bases and V 6 bases, and 10 bases lay outside the gene matches. The germline V gene encodes CDR1 WNHNN and CDR2 SYGVQD (reference sequence). In DNA form, the CDR3 reads TGCGCCAGCAGGGAGACTGACAGGGGGCGCGATCAGCCCCAGCATTTT. This gives the protein CASRETDRGRDQPQHF.

This clone was counted once. The V call is TRBV4-1, the J call TRBJ2-3, with TRBD2 matching 8 bases. Trimming at V came to 1 base and at J to 0 bases, leaving 6 bases not matched to a gene. Germline V lookup: CDR1 MGHRA, CDR2 YSYEKL. This CDR3 is built from 17 residues. In nucleotides, the CDR3 is TGCGCCAGCAGCCAAGGGGGACTAGGACCTAGCACAGATACGCAGTATTTT. As protein: CASSQGGLGPSTDTQYF.

The sample holds a few counts of this clone. J is TRBJ2-3 and V is TRBV15; 7 bases fit TRBD1. This CDR3 is built from 16 residues. V shed 3 bases and J 2 bases; nucleotides not matched to a gene: 8. The germline gives CDR1 LNHNV, CDR2 YYDKDF (reference sequence). In nucleotides, the CDR3 is TGTGCCACCAGCAGTGGACAGGTCCGATTCACAGATACGCAGTATTTT. Protein: CATSSGQVRFTDTQYF.

The chain employs TRBV15 and TRBJ1-3; TRBD1 might be the D (5 bases). V lost 5 bases, J lost 0 bases, and 8 bases lay in between. This CDR3 is built from 14 residues. Germline assignment: CDR1 LNHNV and CDR2 YYDKDF (reference sequence). The CDR3 DNA reads TGTGCCACCAGCCTGGGGCACTCTGGAAACACCATATATTTT. It specifies CATSLGHSGNTIYF.

The chain has TRBV5-8 and TRBJ2-4, with TRBD2 matching 7 bases. Looked up from germline, CDR1 is SGHTS and CDR2 is YDEGEE. V lost 0 bases to trimming and J lost 2 bases; unmatched junction nucleotides: 5. The length of the CDR3 is 16 residues. Here the CDR3 reads CASSLAGGGPKNIQYF. DNA of the CDR3: TGTGCCAGCAGCTTGGCCGGCGGGGGTCCCAAAAACATTCAGTACTTC.

This chain joins TRBV19 and TRBJ1-5; D might be TRBD1 (5 bases). Trimming stripped 7 bases from V and 1 base from J, with 11 bases between. In germline, CDR1 is LNHDA, CDR2 SQIVND (reference sequence). The CDR3 extends over 14 amino acids. CDR3 protein: CASTRGGSNQPQHF. For the CDR3, the DNA is TGTGCCAGTACTAGGGGCGGAAGCAATCAGCCCCAGCATTTT.

This clone appeared a single time. The V call is TRBV9, the J call TRBJ2-5; D is ambiguous. This CDR3 has 12 residues. Trimming shortened V by 6 bases and J by 4 bases, and 10 bases separated the two germline ends. Per the germline V gene, CDR1 is SGDLS and CDR2 is YYNGEE. In nucleotides, the CDR3 is TGTGCCAGCAAAGGAGTCGGAGAGACCCAGTACTTC. Encoded protein: CASKGVGETQYF.

V usage is TRBV4-1 and J usage is TRBJ2-7; 7 bases fit TRBD1. The CDR3 consists of 16 residues. The trim removed 4 bases at V and 9 bases at J, leaving 18 bases unmatched. In germline, CDR1 is MGHRA, CDR2 YSYEKL. CDR3 nucleotides: TGCGCCAGCAGCCGTACGACAGGGCTCGAGGGACGGGTGCAGTACTTC. Its protein is CASSRTTGLEGRVQYF.

The chain employs TRBV7-2 and TRBJ2-2; 12 bases are a match to TRBD1. This CDR3 has 16 amino acids. V was clipped by 2 bases and J by 4 bases; unmatched bases: 2. The germline V gene has CDR1 SGHTA and CDR2 FQGNSA. CDR3 residues: CASSLRDRGRTGELFF. In DNA form, the CDR3 reads TGTGCCAGCAGCTTACGGGACAGGGGGCGCACCGGGGAGCTGTTTTTT. The whole variable domain, filled in from reference TRBV7-2 and TRBJ2-2, reads GAGVSQSPSNKVTEKGKDVELRCDPISGHTALYWYRQSLGQGLEFLIYFQGNSAPDKSGLPSDRFSAERTGGSVSTLTIQRTQQEDSAVYLCASSLRDRGRTGELFFGEGSRLTVL.

The V and J genes are TRBV7-2 and TRBJ1-5; 11 nucleotides align to TRBD1. The CDR3 runs 15 residues. Germline-derived CDR1 and CDR2 are SGHTA and FQGNSA. The V and J ends lost 5 bases and 6 bases, in that order; junction bases with no gene match: 6. CDR3: CASSERGQGGQPQHF. The DNA for the CDR3 is TGTGCCAGCAGCGAAAGGGGACAGGGGGGTCAGCCCCAGCATTTT.

CDR3 region: CASSQSGFTGTSGANVLTF. Written as DNA, the CDR3 is TGTGCCAGCAGCCAATCGGGGTTCACAGGGACCTCTGGGGCCAACGTCCTGACTTTC. The chain employs TRBV16 and TRBJ2-6; weak D call: TRBD1 (6 bases). Germline V gene lookup returns CDR1 KGHSY and CDR2 FQNENV. Trimming removed 0 bases at V and 0 bases at J, with 15 bases between. This CDR3 has 19 amino acids.

V gene TRBV30 combines with J gene TRBJ1-1; D is possibly TRBD1 (5 bases). CDR1 and CDR2 (germline): GTSNPN, SVGIG (reference sequence). The CDR3 has 14 residues. V gave up 5 bases and J gave up 5 bases, with 18 bases separating them. In DNA form, the CDR3 reads TGTGCCTGGCCGTCGGGGGTCCGGGGGACTGAAGCTTTCTTT. It yields the protein CAWPSGVRGTEAFF.

This sequence joins TRBV5-6 and TRBJ1-2; D is possibly TRBD1 (6 bases). Germline values: CDR1 SGHDT, CDR2 YYEEEE. The CDR3 is made up of 15 amino acids. Trimming stripped 2 bases from V and 2 bases from J, with 13 bases between. CDR3 bases: TGTGCCAGCAGCTTTATATGGACAGACAACTATGGCTACACCTTC. This gives the protein CASSFIWTDNYGYTF.

The chain recombines TRBV28 with TRBJ2-5; TRBD2 matches 16 bases. Germline values: CDR1 MDHEN, CDR2 SYDVKM. The junction had 3 bases not matched to a gene; V was cut back by 5 bases and J by 0 bases. The CDR3 has 17 amino acids. The CDR3 here is CASSVGLAGGYQETQYF. The CDR3 region has the DNA TGTGCCAGCAGTGTGGGACTAGCGGGAGGGTACCAAGAGACCCAGTACTTC.

This clone turned up a few times. The V and J genes are TRBV27 and TRBJ1-4; 9 bases align to TRBD1. CDR1 is MNHEY, CDR2 SMNVEV, per germline (reference sequence). The V segment lost 9 bases and the J segment 8 bases; nucleotides outside the gene matches: 10. This CDR3 has 14 residues. CDR3 nucleotide sequence: TGTGCCAGTGGGACAGGGCTAGTGCGGGAAAAACTGTTTTTT. Its translation is CASGTGLVREKLFF.